This note documents a single TCR beta chain sequence. The target of this receptor is not known. No base quality information exists; no much larger clone differs at one position. These data are taken from a study of T-cell reconstitution after alpha-beta-depleted transplantation in children (dated by TCRdb to the mid-2010s). Notes on the research overall: Using TCR repertoire profiling, the study followed T-cell immune reconstitution in a quantitative way in children after TCRalphabeta/CD19-depleted allogeneic hematopoietic cell transplantation.

To prepare the library, PCR was applied. Instrument on record: Illumina HiSeq 2500. TCR libraries were prepared with molecular barcoding, using unique molecular identifiers to normalize TCRbeta repertoire quantification. TCRdb redid the processing of the public reads, applying fastp at Q25 and MiXCR, and retained in-frame beta chains. CDR3 protein sequences are deduplicated, and each keeps its most common genes and DNA. The sample profile shows more than 85,000 distinct CDR3 sequences; around 10% of them were found once. The ten largest make up approximately 8% of the sample. The clonotype comes from a human donor who donated a stem cell graft to a child with acute lymphoblastic leukemia. The sequences come from PBMCs from the stem cell graft donor, collected from the stem cell graft.

The DNA sequence is TGTGCCAGCAGCTTCGCGCAGGAGACAGATACGCAGTATTTT. It translates as CASSFAQETDTQYF. The rearranged chain carries TRBV7-2 and TRBJ2-3; the D gene cannot be resolved reliably. Including the terminal cysteine and phenylalanine, the CDR3 comprises 14 residues. Just CDR3 DNA is preserved here, 42 bases in frame from base 1. CDR1 SGHTA and CDR2 FQGNSA were looked up in the germline V gene. The V end loses 3 bases and the J end loses 3 bases, and a stretch of 10 bases separates them.